This entry concerns a single T cell receptor beta chain. This clone was counted between two and nine times. Its antigen is currently not known. Base qualities are not provided; no much larger clone lies one nucleotide away. Before undergoing thyroid surgery, none of the patients had been given any kind of treatment. Using T-cell receptor beta sequencing, the study looked back at clinical samples from patients collected from the early 2010s to the late 2010s. Library generation was performed with PCR. For sequencing, an Illumina HiSeq 4000 was employed. High-throughput sequencing was used to profile the TCR beta-chain CDR3 region of every patient. Per the authors' processing: Drawing on CDR3 differences between clinicopathological groups, the researchers built a classifier meant to tell apart patients with distant-metastatic papillary thyroid cancer. The Shannon index was used to measure repertoire diversity, and the Morisita-Horn index was used to measure how similar tumor and blood repertoires were. The public reads were quality trimmed at Q25 with fastp and then assembled into clones with MiXCR by TCRdb, keeping productive beta chains. TCRdb, not the authors, supplied the V and J calls. This sample has around 26,000 clones in its table, and roughly 23% of those were observed once. Of the sample, 6.5% to 9.5% is held by the ten largest clones.

The CDR3, from cysteine to phenylalanine, totals 15 residues. Only CDR3 DNA is held: 45 bases, read in frame from base 1. The germline V gene (reference sequence) yields LNHDA for CDR1 and SQIVND for CDR2. The germline V and J ends show losses of 5 bases and 5 bases respectively, and no gene match explains 8 bases of the junction. This entry belongs to a study of metastatic and nonmetastatic thyroid tumors (dated by TCRdb to 2020 to 2022). In the study overall: For patients with malignant and with benign thyroid disease, the researchers compared repertoires between peripheral blood samples and tumor or nodule tissue samples.

Overall study results and their limits: In both blood and tumor samples, malignant tumors were reported to have significantly higher TCR beta diversity than benign nodules.

The specimen was blood. The sequence was obtained from a female donor with papillary thyroid cancer or a benign thyroid nodule (not recorded which). Some clones in this sample may be carry-over from other donors' samples. The V and J segments used are TRBV19 and TRBJ1-5, and 8 bases in between align with TRBD1. The encoded CDR3 is CASSPRDRRDQPQHF. DNA sequence: TGTGCCAGTAGTCCAAGGGACAGGCGGGATCAGCCCCAGCATTTT.